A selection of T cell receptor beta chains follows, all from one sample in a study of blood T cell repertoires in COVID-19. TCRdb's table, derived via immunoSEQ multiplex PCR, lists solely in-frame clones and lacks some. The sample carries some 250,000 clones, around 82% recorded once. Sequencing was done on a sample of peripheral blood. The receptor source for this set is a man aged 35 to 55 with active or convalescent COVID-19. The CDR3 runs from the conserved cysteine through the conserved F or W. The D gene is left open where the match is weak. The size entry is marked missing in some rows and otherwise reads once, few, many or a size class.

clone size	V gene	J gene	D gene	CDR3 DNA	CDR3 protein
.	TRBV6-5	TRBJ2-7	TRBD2	TGTGCCACTAGCGGGGACTCCTACGAGCAGTACTTC	CATSGDSYEQYF
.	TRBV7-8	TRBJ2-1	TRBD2	TGTGCCAGCAGCTCGGCCGGGACTAGCGGAAACAATGAGCAGTTCTTC	CASSSAGTSGNNEQFF
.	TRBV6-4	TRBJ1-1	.	TGTGCCAGCAGTGAAATCCCAAACACTGAAGCTTTCTTT	CASSEIPNTEAFF
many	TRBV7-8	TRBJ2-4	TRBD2	TGTGCCAGCACCGACCTCAGGGAGGGCATTCAGTACTTC	CASTDLREGIQYF
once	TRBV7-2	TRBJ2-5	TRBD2	TGTGCCAGCAGCTCCCCTACGAGACTAGCGGGGACCTGGGAGACCCAGTACTTC	CASSSPTRLAGTWETQYF
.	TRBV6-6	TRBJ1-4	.	TGTGCCAGCAGCCGACCCGCCTCTGGGCAGGGTTTGGAAAAACTGTTTTTT	CASSRPASGQGLEKLFF
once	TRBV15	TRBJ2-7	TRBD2	TGTGCCACCAGCAGAGATTGGACCCTAGTTGGCGGGGGCTACGAGCAGTACTTC	CATSRDWTLVGGGYEQYF
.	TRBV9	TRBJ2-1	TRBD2	TGTGCCAGCAGCGCCTCCGGGACTACCGAGCAGTTCTTC	CASSASGTTEQFF
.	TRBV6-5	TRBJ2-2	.	TGTGCCAGCAGTTACGACTACACCGGGGAGCTGTTTTTT	CASSYDYTGELFF
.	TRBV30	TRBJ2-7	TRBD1	TGTGCCTGGAGTGTATGGGGGAACCCCGGGACAGGGGGATACGAGCAGTACTTC	CAWSVWGNPGTGGYEQYF
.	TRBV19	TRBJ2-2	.	TGTGCCAGTAGTTCGGGGACGAACACCGGGGAGCTGTTTTTT	CASSSGTNTGELFF
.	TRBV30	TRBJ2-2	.	TGTGCCTGGAGTCCTAACTACGGCGGGGAGCTGTTTTTT	CAWSPNYGGELFF
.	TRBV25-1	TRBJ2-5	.	TGTGCCAGCAGTGGAAGGGGTCCGTACCAAGAGACCCAGTACTTC	CASSGRGPYQETQYF
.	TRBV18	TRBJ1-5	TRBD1	TGTGCCAGCTCACCCGGGACAGTCATTAATAGCAATCAGCCCCAGCATTTT	CASSPGTVINSNQPQHF
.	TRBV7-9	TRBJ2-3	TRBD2	TGTGCCAGCAGTCCATGGACTAGCTCCCGCACAGATACGCAGTATTTT	CASSPWTSSRTDTQYF
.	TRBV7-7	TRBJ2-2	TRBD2	TGTGCTAGCAGCTTAAGGGCGGGGGACGGGGAGCTGTTTTTT	CASSLRAGDGELFF
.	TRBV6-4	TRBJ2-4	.	TGTGCCAGCAGATCAGGATCCCAAGAAAACATTCAGTACTTC	CASRSGSQENIQYF
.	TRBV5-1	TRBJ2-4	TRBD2	TGCGCCAGCAGCTCCCAATCTAGCGGGACAAACATTCAGTACTTC	CASSSQSSGTNIQYF
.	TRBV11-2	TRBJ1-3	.	TGTGCCAGCAGCCTCCGGACCGGGGGGGGAAACACCATATATTTT	CASSLRTGGGNTIYF
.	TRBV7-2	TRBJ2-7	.	TGTGCCAGCAGCTTAGGAGTATACGAGCAGTACTTC	CASSLGVYEQYF
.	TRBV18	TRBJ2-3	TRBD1	TGTGCCAGCTCACCGCCCGGGACAGGGAGCACAGATACGCAGTATTTT	CASSPPGTGSTDTQYF
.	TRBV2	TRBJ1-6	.	TGTGCCAGCAGCACCCCTGGCCAGCCCCTCCACTTT	CASSTPGQPLHF
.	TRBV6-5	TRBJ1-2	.	TGTGCCGGGGAAACAGGCGGAACTAACTATGGCTACACCTTC	CAGETGGTNYGYTF
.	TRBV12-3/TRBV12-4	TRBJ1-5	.	TGTGCCAGCAGTTTAACCGGGAATCAGCCCCAGCATTTT	CASSLTGNQPQHF
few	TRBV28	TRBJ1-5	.	TGTGCCAGTGGGGGGGGCGGTAGTCAGCCCCAGCATTTT	CASGGGGSQPQHF
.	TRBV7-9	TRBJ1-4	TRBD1	TGTGCCAGCAGCTTAAACAGGGGAGATGAAAAACTGTTTTTT	CASSLNRGDEKLFF
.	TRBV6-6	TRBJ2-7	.	TGTGCCAGCACCTCCGACAGCACCTACGAGCAGTACTTC	CASTSDSTYEQYF
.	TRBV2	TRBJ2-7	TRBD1	TGTGCCAGTGCGGACAGGGTTACCTACGAGCAGTACTTC	CASADRVTYEQYF
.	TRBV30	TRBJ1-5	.	TGTGCCTGGAGTGGGTCAGGGTGGGTAGGGATCAATCAGCCCCAGCATTTT	CAWSGSGWVGINQPQHF
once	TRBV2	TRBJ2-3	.	TGTGCCAGCAGTGAGAGACAGATGGGCACAGATACGCAGTATTTT	CASSERQMGTDTQYF
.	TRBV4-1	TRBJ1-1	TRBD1	TGCGCCAGCAGCCGAACAGGGGGCAGGGGGACCACTGAAGCTTTCTTT	CASSRTGGRGTTEAFF
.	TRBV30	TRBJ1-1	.	TGTCTTGGGGGCGAGAACACTGAAGCTTTCTTT	CLGGENTEAFF
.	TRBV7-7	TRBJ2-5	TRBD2	TGTGCTAGCAGCTTACGGGGGGGCTCGTACCAAGAGACCCAGTACTTC	CASSLRGGSYQETQYF
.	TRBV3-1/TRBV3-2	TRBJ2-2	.	TGTGCCAGCAGCCAAGGGGCGGGGACCGGGGAGCTGTTTTTT	CASSQGAGTGELFF
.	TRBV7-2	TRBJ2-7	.	TGTGCCAGCAGTCTCTCGGGGGTTCAAACCTACGAGCAGTACTTC	CASSLSGVQTYEQYF
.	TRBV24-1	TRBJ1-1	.	TGTGCCACCAGTGATGCAGGGCAGAACACTGAAGCTTTCTTT	CATSDAGQNTEAFF
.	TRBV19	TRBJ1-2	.	TGTGCCAGTAGTCCCCAATCAGGCCCCTATGGCTACACCTTC	CASSPQSGPYGYTF